The 23 T cell receptor beta chains given below trace back to one sample, sequenced in a study of T-cell memory formation after mild COVID-19 (dated by TCRdb to about 2021). Libraries were prepared through 5' RACE. The sequencer listed for this sample is Illumina NovaSeq 6000. TCRdb reprocessed the public reads (quality trimming at Q25 with fastp, clone calling with MiXCR) and kept in-frame beta chains. Each record represents a unique CDR3 protein, reported with the most common genes and DNA among its rows. This sample is represented by under 250,000 distinct CDR3 sequences; more than 9% of them were singletons. The top ten hold around 3.3% of the sample. The specimen was PBMCs or a T cell subset sorted from them (not recorded which). These receptors originate from a man aged 18 to 29 who had mild COVID-19 (a few samples of this study predate the infection). The sample titles of this study are shuffled in the database, so cell type and time point are left out; the donor was told from shared clones.

This clonotype was seen only a few times. The chain links TRBV7-2 to TRBJ2-1; D is undetermined. The germline V and J ends were trimmed by 5 bases and 6 bases, with 17 bases remaining between them. CDR1 SGHTA and CDR2 FQGNSA come from the germline V gene. This CDR3 has 15 amino acids. The CDR3 loop is CASSLRVVGSNEQFF. The CDR3 nucleotides read TGTGCCAGCAGCCTCCGCGTTGTAGGATCCAATGAGCAGTTCTTC.

The chain is built from TRBV7-2 and TRBJ2-2, with D unclear. The CDR3 length is 13 residues. From germline, CDR1 is SGHTA and CDR2 FQGNSA. V lost 4 bases and J 6 bases, leaving 9 bases between the germline ends. In nucleotides, the CDR3 is TGTGCCAGCAGCTGGCTAGGTCCCGGGGAGCTGTTTTTT. Its protein product is CASSWLGPGELFF.

The table lists this clonotype with many counts. The rearrangement joins TRBV12-3 or TRBV12-4 to TRBJ2-2; 7 bases agree with TRBD1. CDR3 size: 15 residues. J was trimmed by 4 bases and V by 5 bases; bases with no gene match: 7. CDR3 loop: CASSPRQGSTGELFF. CDR3 DNA: TGTGCCAGCAGTCCCCGACAGGGTAGCACCGGGGAGCTGTTTTTT.

This clonotype was counted a few times. The J gene is TRBJ1-5, the V gene TRBV24-1, with TRBD1 as a possible D gene (6 bases). CDR3 size: 17 residues. Trimming took 9 bases from V and 4 from J, leaving 24 bases between them. Per the germline V gene, CDR1 is KGHDR and CDR2 is SFDVKD. The CDR3 region is CATETVRPRGINQPQHF. Here the CDR3 DNA reads TGTGCCACCGAAACAGTCCGACCAAGGGGGATAAATCAGCCCCAGCATTTT.

The chain recombines TRBV11-3 with TRBJ2-2; a weak D match, TRBD1 (6 bases). In germline, CDR1 is SGHNT, CDR2 YENEEA. V lost 4 bases, J lost 5 bases, and 14 bases lay in between. There are 15 residues in the CDR3. The CDR3 nucleotides are TGTGCCAGCAGCTCGAGTACAGGGTTTACCGGGGAGCTGTTTTTT. As protein: CASSSSTGFTGELFF. The full variable domain, rest sourced from reference TRBV11-3 and TRBJ2-2, is EAGVVQSPRYKIIEKKQPVAFWCNPISGHNTLYWYLQNLGQGPELLIRYENEEAVDDSQLPKDRFSAERLKGVDSTLKIQPAELGDSAVYLCASSSSTGFTGELFFGEGSRLTVL.

The chain combines TRBV11-2 with TRBJ1-4, with a tentative D call TRBD1 (6 bases). Germline assignment: CDR1 SGHAT and CDR2 FQNNGV. The V and J ends lost 1 base and 8 bases respectively, with 8 bases between them. This CDR3 contains 13 residues. CDR3 sequence reads: CASSLGQGEKLFF. The CDR3 coding sequence is TGTGCCAGCAGCTTAGGGCAGGGGGAAAAACTGTTTTTT.

The chain employs TRBV6-5 and TRBJ1-3; D is unclear. Trimming removed 5 bases from V and 4 bases from J, with 6 bases in between. The germline CDR1 and CDR2 sequences are MNHEY and SVGAGI. The CDR3 has 12 amino acids. In DNA form, the CDR3 reads TGTGCCAGCAGTCAACAGGGAAACACCATATATTTT. It translates to CASSQQGNTIYF.

The rearrangement uses TRBV12-3 or TRBV12-4 and TRBJ1-5; perhaps TRBD1 as D (5 bases). The CDR3 sequence is 15 residues long. The V end was cut by 7 bases, the J end by 5 bases, with 18 bases between. CDR3 region: CASTLSGRVDQPQHF. The CDR3 DNA follows: TGTGCCAGCACCCTATCGGGCAGGGTTGATCAGCCCCAGCATTTT.

The chain joins TRBV18 to TRBJ2-7; D uncertain. This CDR3 is built from 13 residues. Per germline, CDR1 KGHSH and CDR2 LQKENI. The ends were cut back, 0 bases at V and 2 bases at J, with 5 bases in the middle. Here the CDR3 DNA reads TGTGCCAGCTCACCACCAGCCACCTACGAGCAGTACTTC. Amino acid sequence: CASSPPATYEQYF.

This clonotype was detected only a few times. V usage is TRBV12-3 or TRBV12-4 and J usage is TRBJ1-6, with D possibly being TRBD1 (6 bases). V lost 3 bases to trimming and J lost 4 bases, with 7 bases between them. This CDR3 is 14 amino acids long. Here the CDR3 reads CASSFRGYNSPLHF. In DNA form, the CDR3 reads TGTGCCAGCAGTTTCAGGGGTTATAATTCACCCCTCCACTTT.

The chain has TRBV5-5 and TRBJ1-3; D ambiguous. The V end was cut by 0 bases, the J end by 4 bases, with 11 bases between. The CDR3 loop spans 15 amino acids. The germline V gene has CDR1 SGHKS and CDR2 YYEKEE (reference sequence). The CDR3 reads CASSLDPGWGNTIYF. CDR3 nucleotides: TGTGCCAGCAGCTTGGACCCGGGTTGGGGAAACACCATATATTTT.

CDR3 residues: CASSPTQDSYEQYF. The CDR3 coding sequence is TGTGCCAGCAGCCCGACGCAGGATTCCTACGAGCAGTACTTC. The chain recombines TRBV7-3 with TRBJ2-7; unclear D gene. The germline CDR1 and CDR2 sequences are SGHTA and FQGTGA. The CDR3 length is 14 residues. Trimming stripped 5 bases from V and 1 base from J, with 12 bases between.

This clonotype was picked up a small number of times. This chain links TRBV5-1 with TRBJ1-1; TRBD1 agrees at 7 bases. V lost 4 bases to trimming and J lost 6 bases; unmatched junction nucleotides: 6. The germline gives CDR1 SGHRS, CDR2 YFSETQ. CDR3 size: 13 residues. The CDR3 DNA follows: TGCGCCAGCAGCCACCCAGGGGGAGCTGAAGCTTTCTTT. Residues: CASSHPGGAEAFF.

The sample holds many counts of this clonotype. The rearrangement joins TRBV7-9 to TRBJ1-5; the D is unclear. This CDR3 region has 14 residues. The V gene's germline CDR1 is SEHNR and CDR2 FQNEAQ (reference sequence). Between the trimmed V and J ends, which lost 1 base and 7 bases, there was a span of 11 bases. The CDR3 here is CASSLGGVGQPQHF. The CDR3 region has the DNA TGTGCCAGCAGCTTAGGCGGGGTCGGGCAGCCCCAGCATTTT.

This clonotype showed up many times. This chain uses TRBV5-8 with TRBJ2-5; no definite D call. CDR1 and CDR2 from the germline V gene are SGHTS and YDEGEE. V dropped 4 bases and J dropped 5 bases, with 12 bases sitting between them. This CDR3 is built from 13 residues. CDR3 nucleotides: TGTGCCAGCAGCCGACACCTGGGGGAGACCCAGTACTTC. Translation: CASSRHLGETQYF.

This clonotype was seen at least ten times. V and J are TRBV7-9 and TRBJ1-6; D uncertain. Per the germline V gene, CDR1 is SEHNR and CDR2 is FQNEAQ (reference sequence). The CDR3 runs to 13 residues. V was clipped by 1 base and J by 7 bases, with 5 bases between them. CDR3: CASSLDTNSPLHF. The CDR3 bases are TGTGCCAGCAGCTTAGACACGAATTCACCCCTCCACTTT.

The table lists this clonotype with many counts. The chain links TRBV7-9 to TRBJ2-1; D gene ambiguous. V dropped 3 bases and J dropped 15 bases, with 12 bases sitting between them. The CDR3 covers 11 residues. The V gene's germline CDR1 is SEHNR and CDR2 FQNEAQ (reference sequence). CDR3 DNA sequence: TGTGCCAGCAGCTTTAGCCTCCCGGTGTTCTTC. It codes for CASSFSLPVFF.

A few counts support this clonotype. In DNA, the CDR3 is TGTGCCAGCAGCTTCTCAGGGATCCGCACAGATACGCAGTATTTT. It encodes CASSFSGIRTDTQYF. The V call is TRBV5-4, the J call TRBJ2-3; maybe TRBD1 (5 bases). CDR3 length equals 15 residues. V was trimmed by 2 bases and J by 1 base, leaving 11 bases between them. Germline values: CDR1 SGHNT, CDR2 YYREEE (reference sequence).

This clonotype was counted a few times. The chain recombines TRBV27 with TRBJ2-1; TRBD1 agrees at 10 bases. Germline CDR1 is MNHEY and CDR2 is SMNVEV (reference sequence). V lost 5 bases, J lost 5 bases, and 3 bases stayed unmatched. This CDR3 is built from 14 residues. CDR3 DNA: TGTGCCAGCAGTACGGACAGGGGGAACAATGAGCAGTTCTTC. This gives the protein CASSTDRGNNEQFF.

This chain uses TRBV5-1 with TRBJ2-3, with 8 positions matching TRBD1. With 5 bases clipped from V and 3 bases from J, the junction kept 8 bases outside the gene matches. Germline CDR1 and CDR2: SGHRS and YFSETQ. The CDR3 totals 15 residues. CDR3 DNA: TGCGCCAGCAGTCAGGGGGCGCTAGGGACAGATACGCAGTATTTT. Protein product: CASSQGALGTDTQYF.

The table lists this clonotype with a few counts. The chain couples TRBV2 to TRBJ1-2; D is undetermined. This CDR3 contains 12 residues. V lost 2 bases to trimming and J lost 1 base, with 2 bases between them. CDR1 is SNHLY, CDR2 FYNNEI, per germline. The CDR3 coding sequence is TGTGCCAGCAGTGAAAATAACTATGGCTACACCTTC. Translating gives CASSENNYGYTF.

A few counts support this clonotype. The V gene is TRBV6-5, the J gene TRBJ2-1; TRBD1 matches at 11 bases. V lost 2 bases to trimming and J lost 6 bases; unmatched junction nucleotides: 6. CDR3 length: 16 residues. CDR1 MNHEY and CDR2 SVGAGI come from the germline V gene. In DNA, the CDR3 is TGTGCCAGCAGTTACATCGGGACAGGGGGGATCAATGAGCAGTTCTTC. It specifies CASSYIGTGGINEQFF.

A few counts support this clonotype. The rearrangement links TRBV15 to TRBJ2-1; 10 bases are a match to TRBD2. This CDR3 spans 17 amino acids. The germline V gene encodes CDR1 LNHNV and CDR2 YYDKDF (reference sequence). Unmatched junction bases numbered 8, after V lost 6 bases and J lost 0 bases. The CDR3 nucleotides read TGTGCCACCAGGACTTATAGCGGGGGGAGCTCCTACAATGAGCAGTTCTTC. Residues: CATRTYSGGSSYNEQFF.